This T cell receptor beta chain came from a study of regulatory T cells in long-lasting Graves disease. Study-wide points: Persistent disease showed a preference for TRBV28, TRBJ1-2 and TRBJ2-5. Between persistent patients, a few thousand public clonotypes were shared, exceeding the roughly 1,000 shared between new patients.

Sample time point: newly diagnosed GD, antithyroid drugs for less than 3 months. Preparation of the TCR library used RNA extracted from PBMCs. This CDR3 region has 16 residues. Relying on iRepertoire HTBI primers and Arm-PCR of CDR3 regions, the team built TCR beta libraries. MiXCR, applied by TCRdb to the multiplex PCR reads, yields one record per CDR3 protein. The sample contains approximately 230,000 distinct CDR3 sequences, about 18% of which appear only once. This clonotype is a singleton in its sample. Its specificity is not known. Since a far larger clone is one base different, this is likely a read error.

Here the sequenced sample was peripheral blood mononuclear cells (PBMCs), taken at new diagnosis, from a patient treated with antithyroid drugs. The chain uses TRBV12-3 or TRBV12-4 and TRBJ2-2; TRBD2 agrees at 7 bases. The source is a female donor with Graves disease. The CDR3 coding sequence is TGTGCCAGCAGCTTAGTAGCTAGCGGTCAAGCCGGGGAGCTGTTTTTT. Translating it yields CASSLVASGQAGELFF.